This is a list of T cell receptor beta chains from one sample in a study of shared clonotypes between healthy human individuals. Here immunoSEQ multiplex PCR was the method, and the copy in TCRdb shows in-frame clones only, minus some. The table lists under 2,000,000 clones, roughly 94% of them singletons, with approximately 1.2% in the top ten. Sequencing was carried out using naive CD8+ T cells sorted from blood. The receptors come from a man between 18 and 35 years old in good health. The conserved cysteine and the conserved F or W are not part of the CDR3 here. A D gene is named only where the DNA matches it firmly. Clone size is given for some rows only: seen once, a few or many times, or a class if the clone is expanded.

clone_size	v_call	d_call	j_call	cdr3_aa
-	TRBV7-6	-	TRBJ2-7	ASSLDATGDDEQY
-	TRBV4-1	-	TRBJ1-2	ASSQELTAGFGYT
-	TRBV4-1	TRBD1	TRBJ1-2	ASSQGDPGQVGRAWAGYT
-	TRBV27	-	TRBJ1-3	ASRAAARMENTIY
-	TRBV7-6	TRBD2	TRBJ2-3	ASSPLAGATDTQY
-	TRBV29-1	-	TRBJ1-5	SVLCQFSNQPQH
once	TRBV28	-	TRBJ2-7	ASSPTFNEQY
-	TRBV2	-	TRBJ1-4	ASSPTNDQNEKLF
-	TRBV5-6	-	TRBJ2-3	ASSPKGSGRTDTQY
-	TRBV7-8	-	TRBJ2-5	ASSFPSGLQGETQY
-	TRBV28	TRBD1	TRBJ2-7	ASSLLDRGTYEQY
-	TRBV7-9	-	TRBJ2-5	ASSLAETQY
-	TRBV27	-	TRBJ2-1	ASSPISSSYNEQF
-	TRBV28	-	TRBJ2-4	ASRPSDRAKAKNIQY
-	TRBV28	TRBD1	TRBJ1-1	ASRPLSTGAYTEAF
-	TRBV13	TRBD1	TRBJ2-5	ASSPGQEVRETQY
-	TRBV7-3	TRBD2	TRBJ2-7	ASSLDGRGTLYEQY
-	TRBV10-3	-	TRBJ2-1	ATRWLDEEQF
-	TRBV4-1	-	TRBJ1-1	ASSLQTSPTEAF
-	TRBV9	TRBD1	TRBJ2-7	ASSVGDREYEQY
-	TRBV5-4	-	TRBJ1-1	ASSLGTEAF
-	TRBV5-1	TRBD2	TRBJ2-3	ASSNRLAGLTDTQY
-	TRBV9	-	TRBJ2-1	ASSVEWTERNEQF
-	TRBV25-1	-	TRBJ1-5	ASSEWVDSNQPQH
-	TRBV5-1	TRBD1	TRBJ2-7	ASSWGQVYEQY
-	TRBV7-9	TRBD2	TRBJ2-1	ASSLVAGGGEQF
-	TRBV27	-	TRBJ1-5	ASSPGHVSNQPQH
-	TRBV29-1	-	TRBJ2-2	SVERGANTGELF
-	TRBV29-1	-	TRBJ2-3	SVGPGITDTQY
-	TRBV7-2	-	TRBJ2-5	ASSPWTDEETQY
-	TRBV11-2	TRBD2	TRBJ2-1	ASSLGVMGLAEYNEQF
-	TRBV11-2	-	TRBJ2-3	ASSLKAPLTEGTDTQY
-	TRBV29-1	TRBD2	TRBJ2-1	SVQGPRLAGGQNEQF
-	TRBV6-5	-	TRBJ1-2	ASSYSEGSYGYT
-	TRBV5-3	-	TRBJ2-7	ARSLNPPYEQY
-	TRBV5-7	-	TRBJ2-2	ASSLGSWGVSTGELF
-	TRBV6-5	-	TRBJ2-5	ASSYSAGLGETQY
-	TRBV19	-	TRBJ1-2	ASSQTGYYGYT
once	TRBV7-9	TRBD1	TRBJ2-7	ASSFGQGTYEQY